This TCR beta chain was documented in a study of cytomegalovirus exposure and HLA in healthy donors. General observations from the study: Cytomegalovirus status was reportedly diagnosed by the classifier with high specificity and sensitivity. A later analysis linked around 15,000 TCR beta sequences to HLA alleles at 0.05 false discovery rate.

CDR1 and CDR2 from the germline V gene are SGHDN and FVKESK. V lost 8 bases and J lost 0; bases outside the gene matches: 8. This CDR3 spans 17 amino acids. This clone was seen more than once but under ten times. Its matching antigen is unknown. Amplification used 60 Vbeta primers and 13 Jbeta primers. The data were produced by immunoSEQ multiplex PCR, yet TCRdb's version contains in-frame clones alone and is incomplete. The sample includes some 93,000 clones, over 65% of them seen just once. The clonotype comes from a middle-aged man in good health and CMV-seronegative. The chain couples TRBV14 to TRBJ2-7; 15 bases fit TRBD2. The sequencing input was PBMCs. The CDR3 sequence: CASPPGLAGGSSYEQYF. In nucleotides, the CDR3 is TGTGCCAGCCCGCCGGGACTAGCGGGGGGTAGCTCCTACGAGCAGTACTTC.